The 24 T cell receptor beta chains below come from one sample, sequenced in a study of T-cell reconstitution after alpha-beta-depleted transplantation in children. Preparing the TCRbeta library involved the use of unique molecular identifiers. A single record per CDR3 protein comes from TCRdb applying MiXCR to the PCR reads. The sample consists of about 600,000 distinct CDR3 sequences, approximately 13% of them appearing once. The source material was PBMCs, mostly from graft donor cells, sampled 360 days after TCRalphabeta/CD19-depleted stem cell transplant. Receptors were obtained from a male patient between 5 and 17 years old who had a stem cell transplant for acute myeloid leukemia, so the T cells may come from the graft donor.

This clonotype showed up just a few times. V usage is TRBV11-2 and J usage is TRBJ2-1; TRBD1 or TRBD2 may be the D gene (5 bases each). Looked up from germline, CDR1 is SGHAT and CDR2 is FQNNGV. The CDR3 is 15 amino acids. The germline V and J ends were trimmed by 5 bases and 3 bases, with 14 bases remaining between them. DNA of the CDR3: TGTGCCAGCAGCCGCAGAGGGGCTGACTACAATGAGCAGTTCTTC. Translating it yields CASSRRGADYNEQFF.

The chain uses TRBV12-3 or TRBV12-4 and TRBJ2-1; perhaps TRBD1 as D (6 bases). This CDR3 is built from 13 residues. V was trimmed by 5 bases and J by 5 bases, leaving 10 bases between them. This chain's CDR3 is CASSPYRDNEQFF. The CDR3 nucleotides read TGTGCCAGCAGTCCTTACAGGGACAATGAGCAGTTCTTC.

This clonotype was recorded many times. The chain has TRBV7-2 and TRBJ2-1; possibly TRBD1 for D (7 bases). This CDR3 comprises 16 residues. The V gene lost 3 bases and the J gene lost 0 bases, with 12 bases spanning the gap. Germline V gene data show CDR1 as SGHTA and CDR2 as FQGNSA. The CDR3 nucleotides read TGTGCCAGCAGCTTCCAGGGGGGAAGCTCCTACAATGAGCAGTTCTTC. Translating gives CASSFQGGSSYNEQFF.

The genes are TRBV6-1 and TRBJ2-4; 7 bases match TRBD1. Germline CDR1 is MNHNS and CDR2 is SASEGT. V lost 6 bases and J lost 2; bases outside the gene matches: 4. The CDR3 totals 14 residues. For the CDR3, the DNA is TGTGCCAGCAGGACAGGGATCCCCAAAAACATTCAGTACTTC. Its translation is CASRTGIPKNIQYF.

This clonotype was counted between two and nine times. The J gene is TRBJ2-2, the V gene TRBV11-2; TRBD2 matches at 11 bases. Trimming took 6 bases from V and 2 from J; bases not matched to a gene: 11. The CDR3 length is 18 residues. Germline V gives CDR1 SGHAT, CDR2 FQNNGV. The CDR3: CASSRHPGLAANTGELFF. CDR3 DNA sequence: TGTGCCAGCAGTCGACATCCGGGACTAGCGGCAAACACCGGGGAGCTGTTTTTT.

The chain recombines TRBV29-1 with TRBJ2-2, with 10 bases identical to TRBD2. Germline values: CDR1 SQVTM, CDR2 ANQGSEA. This CDR3 comprises 15 residues. V lost 4 bases to trimming and J lost 5 bases; unmatched junction nucleotides: 7. CDR3 sequence reads: CSVGVAGGGTGELFF. CDR3 DNA: TGCAGCGTTGGAGTAGCGGGAGGCGGGACCGGGGAGCTGTTTTTT.

This clonotype has a handful of counts. V and J are TRBV20-1 and TRBJ2-1; 10 bases agree with TRBD2. CDR1 is DFQATT, CDR2 SNEGSKA, per germline (reference sequence). The V gene end was trimmed by 2 bases and the J gene end by 9 bases; junction bases not matched to a gene: 10. CDR3 length equals 15 residues. In DNA, the CDR3 is TGCAGTGCTAGACTAAGCGGGAGGGCCCTCGGTGAGCAGTTCTTC. It yields the protein CSARLSGRALGEQFF.

This clonotype came up many times. The J gene is TRBJ2-1, the V gene TRBV12-3 or TRBV12-4; D unclear. This CDR3 comprises 16 residues. Trimming took 3 bases from V and 6 from J, leaving 18 bases between them. The CDR3 region is CASSFSARSTINEQFF. Written as DNA, the CDR3 is TGTGCCAGCAGTTTTAGTGCAAGGAGCACCATCAATGAGCAGTTCTTC.

This rearrangement joins TRBV28 to TRBJ2-7; perhaps TRBD2 as D (7 bases). This CDR3 region has 18 residues. Germline V gene lookup returns CDR1 MDHEN and CDR2 SYDVKM. The ends were cut back, 8 bases at V and 1 base at J, with 27 bases in the middle. This CDR3 reads CASVAIPGGQQGSYEQYF. The DNA of the CDR3 is TGTGCCAGCGTGGCTATCCCGGGGGGCCAACAGGGTTCCTACGAGCAGTACTTC.

The sample holds a few counts of this clonotype. The chain is built from TRBV20-1 and TRBJ2-1, with TRBD2 matching 9 bases. CDR1 and CDR2 from the germline V gene are DFQATT and SNEGSKA (reference sequence). This CDR3 comprises 21 residues. V was pared by 0 bases and J by 4 bases, with 22 bases of the junction left unmatched. The CDR3 loop is CSARDSRRDQGTSGLYNEQFF. In nucleotides, the CDR3 is TGCAGTGCTAGAGATTCCCGTCGGGATCAGGGAACTAGCGGGCTTTACAATGAGCAGTTCTTC.

The chain couples TRBV12-3 or TRBV12-4 to TRBJ2-5; TRBD2 agrees at 12 bases. V shed 3 bases and J 3 bases; nucleotides not matched to a gene: 14. The length of the CDR3 is 19 residues. This chain's CDR3 is CASSFGRLAGAPEEETQYF. CDR3 in DNA: TGTGCCAGCAGTTTCGGGAGACTAGCGGGAGCACCGGAGGAAGAGACCCAGTACTTC.

This sequence joins TRBV3-1 and TRBJ2-7; maybe TRBD1 (6 bases). The CDR3 runs to 13 residues. Germline V gene lookup returns CDR1 LGHDT and CDR2 YNNKEL (reference sequence). The germline V and J ends were trimmed by 1 base and 12 bases, with 16 bases remaining between them. The CDR3 coding sequence is TGTGCCAGCAGCCAAGGCCCGAGTACGACAGGGTACTTC. The encoded protein is CASSQGPSTTGYF.

The gene calls are TRBV11-2 and TRBJ2-4; D is perhaps TRBD1 (6 bases). CDR1 and CDR2 from the germline V gene are SGHAT and FQNNGV. There are 15 residues in the CDR3. With 6 bases removed from V and 6 bases from J, the gap between germline ends came to 18 bases. The CDR3 sequence: CASSRTVIDGNIQYF. In DNA form, the CDR3 reads TGTGCCAGCAGTCGGACAGTTATCGACGGAAACATTCAGTACTTC.

This chain links TRBV20-1 with TRBJ2-7; D possibly corresponds to TRBD2 (6 bases). Trimming stripped 0 bases from V and 6 bases from J, with 24 bases between. CDR3 size: 17 residues. Germline V CDR1 and CDR2: DFQATT, SNEGSKA (reference sequence). Written as DNA, the CDR3 is TGCAGTGCTAGAGATAGGACGAGGGGAGTTCGGGAGTCCGAGCAGTACTTC. It translates to CSARDRTRGVRESEQYF.

The J gene is TRBJ1-2, the V gene TRBV29-1; D remains ambiguous. The germline gives CDR1 SQVTM, CDR2 ANQGSEA. Trimming cost V 1 base and J 8 bases, with 14 bases left between them. The CDR3 runs to 13 residues. The CDR3 DNA reads TGCAGCGTTGAAGGGGCCGGGGAGAGAGGCTACACCTTC. This sequence encodes CSVEGAGERGYTF.

The chain has TRBV4-2 and TRBJ2-7; 9 bases align to TRBD2. The germline V gene has CDR1 LGHNA and CDR2 YNFKEQ. The CDR3 runs 19 residues. The V segment lost 3 bases and the J segment 1 base; nucleotides outside the gene matches: 16. The CDR3 nucleotides are TGTGCCAGCAGCCAGCTCCTAGACTCAACTAGCGGGCGGTCCTACGAGCAGTACTTC. Its translation: CASSQLLDSTSGRSYEQYF.

This clonotype was found a few times. J is TRBJ1-2 and V is TRBV5-6, with D perhaps TRBD1 (6 bases). Germline loops: CDR1 SGHDT, CDR2 YYEEEE. V lost 6 bases and J 4 bases, leaving 16 bases between the germline ends. The CDR3 is 14 amino acids. The CDR3 DNA reads TGTGCCAGCACCGTACCCGCAGGGGTCTATGGCTACACCTTC. Protein product: CASTVPAGVYGYTF.

There are many counts of this clonotype. The chain carries TRBV28 and TRBJ2-7; D might be TRBD1 (6 bases). Deletions cut 3 bases from V and 0 bases from J, with 9 bases between. Germline V lookup: CDR1 MDHEN, CDR2 SYDVKM. The CDR3 covers 14 residues. The CDR3 DNA sequence: TGTGCCAGCAGTTTGAGGGGGATCTCCTACGAGCAGTACTTC. Protein product: CASSLRGISYEQYF.

The chain links TRBV6-1 to TRBJ2-3, with D perhaps matching TRBD2 (6 bases). This CDR3 region has 14 residues. Trimming cost V 7 bases and J 4 bases, with 15 bases left between them. Germline V gene sequence: CDR1 MNHNS, CDR2 SASEGT. Here the CDR3 reads CASTPSGRADTQYF. The CDR3 DNA is TGTGCCAGCACTCCGAGCGGGCGTGCAGATACGCAGTATTTT.

This clonotype turned up a few times. The chain is built from TRBV7-2 and TRBJ2-7; no reliable D call. This CDR3 is built from 13 residues. Trimming removed 8 bases at V and 1 base at J, with 12 bases between. CDR1 and CDR2 (germline): SGHTA, FQGNSA. The CDR3 here is CASLVGESYEQYF. The CDR3 nucleotides are TGTGCCAGCCTCGTTGGGGAATCCTACGAGCAGTACTTC.

The V gene is TRBV20-1, the J gene TRBJ2-3; 7 positions agree with TRBD2. The CDR3 length is 11 residues. Germline V gives CDR1 DFQATT, CDR2 SNEGSKA (reference sequence). The V gene end was trimmed by 4 bases and the J gene end by 10 bases; junction bases not matched to a gene: 5. Here the CDR3 DNA reads TGCAGTGCTAAACTGGCGGGAGCGCAGTATTTT. This translates into CSAKLAGAQYF.

A few counts support this clonotype. The chain is built from TRBV7-9 and TRBJ2-5; the match to TRBD1 covers 7 bases. Germline V gene sequence: CDR1 SEHNR, CDR2 FQNEAQ (reference sequence). J gave up 1 base and V 2 bases, and 4 bases lay outside the gene matches. This CDR3 is built from 15 residues. CDR3 nucleotides: TGTGCCAGCAGCTTACCCGGGACAGCCCAAGAGACCCAGTACTTC. It encodes CASSLPGTAQETQYF.

The V and J genes are TRBV12-3 or TRBV12-4 and TRBJ2-7, with D tentatively TRBD2 (5 bases). Trimming cost V 3 bases and J 0 bases, with 12 bases left between them. This CDR3 is built from 15 residues. The CDR3 reads CASSFERLGSYEQYF. In nucleotides, the CDR3 is TGTGCCAGCAGTTTTGAGCGGCTAGGCTCCTACGAGCAGTACTTC.

At least ten counts were recorded for this clonotype. The CDR3 sequence is CASSPRDTYEQYF. CDR3 DNA sequence: TGTGCCAGCAGCCCACGGGACACCTACGAGCAGTACTTC. V is TRBV6-1 and J is TRBJ2-7, with D tentatively TRBD1 (6 bases). The CDR3 extends over 13 amino acids. V dropped 6 bases and J dropped 2 bases, with 11 bases sitting between them. Germline lookup yields CDR1 MNHNS and CDR2 SASEGT.